Each of the 28 T cell receptor beta chains below was sequenced from the same sample in a study of blood T cell repertoires in COVID-19. The assay was immunoSEQ multiplex PCR, and TCRdb's table has in-frame clones only and misses some. The sample lists 260,000 or so clones; more than 75% were seen once. Sequenced sample: PBMCs or T cells enriched from blood (not recorded which). The receptors stem from a young man who had recovered from COVID-19.

The V call is TRBV3-1 (or the pseudogene TRBV3-2), the J call TRBJ1-1; D is undetermined. V was clipped by 0 bases and J by 5 bases, with 7 bases between them. Per germline, CDR1 LGHDT and CDR2 YNNKEL (reference sequence). The CDR3 has 13 amino acids. The CDR3: CASSQDGLTEAFF. The CDR3 DNA reads as TGTGCCAGCAGCCAAGATGGACTGACTGAAGCTTTCTTT.

V and J are TRBV20-1 and TRBJ2-1; no firm D call. CDR3 length equals 11 residues. Germline V CDR1 and CDR2: DFQATT, SNEGSKA (reference sequence). V lost 5 bases and J lost 4, with 6 bases in between. CDR3 nucleotide sequence: TGCAGTGCTCCAACATACAATGAGCAGTTCTTC. As protein: CSAPTYNEQFF.

This chain joins TRBV27 and TRBJ2-7; 7 nucleotides match TRBD2. J gave up 2 bases and V 2 bases, and 3 bases lay outside the gene matches. The CDR3 contains 14 residues. Germline V gene lookup returns CDR1 MNHEY and CDR2 SMNVEV (reference sequence). In DNA form, the CDR3 reads TGTGCCAGCAGTTTAAACGGGAGGCCCTACGAGCAGTACTTC. This sequence encodes CASSLNGRPYEQYF.

The chain combines TRBV9 with TRBJ1-2, with 7 bases that match TRBD1. CDR3 length: 14 amino acids. V lost 3 bases to trimming and J lost 4 bases; unmatched junction nucleotides: 6. CDR1 SGDLS and CDR2 YYNGEE come from the germline V gene. The CDR3 reads CASSATGSLYGYTF. In DNA form, the CDR3 reads TGTGCCAGCAGCGCGACAGGGAGCCTCTATGGCTACACCTTC. The full variable domain, with the rest looked up from reference TRBV9 and TRBJ1-2, is DSGVTQTPKHLITATGQRVTLRCSPRSGDLSVYWYQQSLDQGLQFLIQYYNGEERAKGNILERFSAQQFPDLHSELNLSSLELGDSALYFCASSATGSLYGYTFGSGTRLTVV.

This sequence joins TRBV9 and TRBJ2-5; tentatively, D is TRBD1 (6 bases). Looked up from germline, CDR1 is SGDLS and CDR2 is YYNGEE. V lost 0 bases, J lost 5 bases, and 14 bases lay in between. The CDR3 consists of 15 residues. The CDR3 DNA reads TGTGCCAGCAGCGTAGCTCCCGACAGGCGGGAGACCCAGTACTTC. As protein: CASSVAPDRRETQYF.

The rearrangement joins TRBV5-6 to TRBJ1-2; TRBD1 aligns across 9 bases. With V trimmed by 4 bases and J by 2 bases, 6 bases remained unmatched. The CDR3 is 15 amino acids. CDR1 and CDR2 (germline): SGHDT, YYEEEE. CDR3 amino acids: CASSLPGQGNYGYTF. DNA for the CDR3: TGTGCCAGCAGCCTACCGGGACAGGGAAACTATGGCTACACCTTC.

This CDR3 is CATSRDPTGINEKLFF. CDR3 bases: TGTGCCACCAGCAGAGATCCGACAGGGATTAATGAAAAACTGTTTTTT. V gene TRBV15 combines with J gene TRBJ1-4; 7 bases map to TRBD1. CDR3 size: 16 residues. With 0 bases clipped from V and 4 bases from J, the junction kept 5 bases outside the gene matches. The germline V gene encodes CDR1 LNHNV and CDR2 YYDKDF (reference sequence).

The V and J genes are TRBV6-5 and TRBJ2-7, with TRBD2 identical over 7 bases. Trimming took 8 bases from V and 6 from J; bases not matched to a gene: 10. The CDR3 is made up of 13 amino acids. Germline values: CDR1 MNHEY, CDR2 SVGAGI. Here the CDR3 DNA reads TGTGCCAGCTTGGATCCGGGACTACTCGAGCAGTACTTC. Protein sequence: CASLDPGLLEQYF.

This chain joins TRBV19 and TRBJ1-1, with TRBD1 identical over 9 bases. CDR1 and CDR2 from the germline V gene are LNHDA and SQIVND (reference sequence). V lost 2 bases, J lost 5 bases, and 15 bases stayed unmatched. This CDR3 region has 18 residues. CDR3 amino acids: CASSINPGTGNPDTEAFF. The CDR3 DNA is TGTGCCAGTAGTATAAACCCCGGGACAGGGAACCCCGATACTGAAGCTTTCTTT.

CDR3 sequence reads: CASRAQGNTEAFF. The CDR3 coding sequence is TGTGCCAGCAGAGCCCAGGGCAACACTGAAGCTTTCTTT. The chain combines TRBV6-4 with TRBJ1-1; D is possibly TRBD1 (5 bases). Trimming removed 6 bases at V and 2 bases at J, with 10 bases between. Looked up from germline, CDR1 is MRHNA and CDR2 is SNTAGT. CDR3 length: 13 residues.

V and J are TRBV19 and TRBJ1-1, with 7 bases identical to TRBD1. CDR3 length: 14 amino acids. The ends lost 6 bases at V and 8 bases at J; junction bases unmatched: 12. Germline V gives CDR1 LNHDA, CDR2 SQIVND (reference sequence). The CDR3 DNA sequence: TGTGCCAGTAGGCCCCTAGACAGGGACGGGGAAGCTTTCTTT. Residues: CASRPLDRDGEAFF.

This chain joins TRBV28 and TRBJ2-1; D may be TRBD2 (6 bases). The CDR3 totals 15 residues. Trimming removed 5 bases at V and 6 bases at J, with 17 bases between. CDR1 MDHEN and CDR2 SYDVKM come from the germline V gene. This chain's CDR3 is CASSAPAGQTNEQFF. For the CDR3, the DNA is TGTGCCAGCAGTGCGCCGGCGGGGCAGACCAATGAGCAGTTCTTC.

This chain links TRBV7-2 with TRBJ2-3, with TRBD1 identical over 11 bases. CDR1 SGHTA and CDR2 FQGNSA come from the germline V gene. V lost 6 bases and J lost 5; bases outside the gene matches: 7. This CDR3 contains 15 residues. DNA for the CDR3: TGTGCCAGCAGGCAGGGGGGGACAGGGGGAGATACGCAGTATTTT. It encodes CASRQGGTGGDTQYF. Full variable domain (rest looked up from reference TRBV7-2 and TRBJ2-3): GAGVSQSPSNKVTEKGKDVELRCDPISGHTALYWYRQSLGQGLEFLIYFQGNSAPDKSGLPSDRFSAERTGGSVSTLTIQRTQQEDSAVYLCASRQGGTGGDTQYFGPGTRLTVL.

This chain links TRBV7-3 with TRBJ1-1, with a possible D match to TRBD1 (6 bases). V lost 9 bases, J lost 0 bases, and 14 bases lay in between. Germline loops: CDR1 SGHTA, CDR2 FQGTGA. The CDR3 spans 14 residues. In DNA form, the CDR3 reads TGTGCCAGTCGTAAGGACAGATTGAACACTGAAGCTTTCTTT. Amino acids: CASRKDRLNTEAFF.

V and J are TRBV5-1 and TRBJ2-5; 14 nucleotides line up with TRBD2. Germline-derived CDR1 and CDR2 are SGHRS and YFSETQ. With V trimmed by 4 bases and J by 5 bases, 7 bases remained unmatched. The CDR3 runs to 16 residues. CDR3 amino acids: CASSPGTSGGLETQYF. DNA of the CDR3: TGCGCCAGCAGCCCGGGGACTAGCGGGGGTCTTGAGACCCAGTACTTC.

CDR3 nucleotide sequence: TGTGCCAGCAGCCAAGGTGGTGCGGGGGGGACTAGTTCACCCCTCCACTTT. It is translated as CASSQGGAGGTSSPLHF. The chain links TRBV3-1 (or the pseudogene TRBV3-2) to TRBJ1-6, with TRBD1 as a possible D gene (5 bases). The CDR3 has 17 residues. Germline-derived CDR1 and CDR2 are LGHDT and YNNKEL (reference sequence). V gave up 1 base and J gave up 9 bases, with 19 bases separating them.

Written as DNA, the CDR3 is TGCGCCAGCAGCTTGGAAATCGACAGGGGACATGGCTACACCTTC. Protein: CASSLEIDRGHGYTF. This chain links TRBV5-1 with TRBJ1-2; TRBD1 matches at 8 bases. Germline V lookup: CDR1 SGHRS, CDR2 YFSETQ. V was clipped by 0 bases and J by 6 bases; unmatched bases: 7. The CDR3 spans 15 residues.

The chain carries TRBV30 and TRBJ1-2; D unclear. CDR1 is GTSNPN, CDR2 SVGIG, per germline (reference sequence). The CDR3 is made up of 14 amino acids. V was trimmed by 4 bases and J by 4 bases, leaving 16 bases between them. CDR3 residues: CAWTLLGPPYGYTF. Here the CDR3 DNA reads TGTGCCTGGACTCTACTTGGGCCTCCCTATGGCTACACCTTC.

This clone was seen a few times. The chain combines TRBV30 with TRBJ1-5; D perhaps matches TRBD1 (6 bases). The CDR3 runs to 16 residues. Looked up from germline, CDR1 is GTSNPN and CDR2 is SVGIG (reference sequence). Deletions cut 0 bases from V and 2 bases from J, with 14 bases between. The CDR3 region has the DNA TGTGCCTGGAGTGTACTGGGGGGGCACGGCAATCAGCCCCAGCATTTT. It translates to CAWSVLGGHGNQPQHF.

The chain employs TRBV5-1 and TRBJ2-5, with 7 bases matching TRBD1. Germline V gives CDR1 SGHRS, CDR2 YFSETQ. Trimming at V came to 0 bases and at J to 3 bases, leaving 2 bases not matched to a gene. The CDR3 is made up of 14 amino acids. This CDR3 reads CASSLGTGKETQYF. The CDR3 coding sequence is TGCGCCAGCAGCTTGGGGACAGGAAAAGAGACCCAGTACTTC. The full variable domain, its missing parts supplied by reference TRBV5-1 and TRBJ2-5, is KAGVTQTPRYLIKTRGQQVTLSCSPISGHRSVSWYQQTPGQGLQFLFEYFSETQRNKGNFPGRFSGRQFSNSRSEMNVSTLELGDSALYLCASSLGTGKETQYFGPGTRLLVL.

The gene calls are TRBV7-9 and TRBJ2-5; 11 bases map to TRBD1. With 5 bases clipped from V and 4 bases from J, the junction kept 6 bases outside the gene matches. CDR3 length: 15 amino acids. From germline, CDR1 is SEHNR and CDR2 FQNEAQ (reference sequence). In nucleotides, the CDR3 is TGTGCCAGCAGCGACCGGGACAGGGGGTCAGAGACCCAGTACTTC. Its protein product is CASSDRDRGSETQYF.

This clone was counted between two and nine times. At one boundary the junction diverges from the germline segment, which might be a read error. The chain has TRBV3-1 (or the pseudogene TRBV3-2) and TRBJ2-5; 8 bases are shared with TRBD2. CDR3 length: 14 residues. Germline V gene sequence: CDR1 LGHDT, CDR2 YNNKEL (reference sequence). In DNA form, the CDR3 reads TGTGCCAGCAGCCAAAGGACTAGCTTTTCCGGGACGGACTTC. It specifies CASSQRTSFSGTDF.

The chain carries TRBV6-1 and TRBJ2-5, with TRBD1 matching over 9 bases. Germline V lookup: CDR1 MNHNS, CDR2 SASEGT. This CDR3 is 18 amino acids long. With V trimmed by 2 bases and J by 5 bases, 15 bases remained unmatched. This chain's CDR3 is CASSEPRGTGLTYETQYF. The CDR3 nucleotides read TGTGCCAGCAGTGAACCCCGGGGGACAGGGTTGACGTATGAGACCCAGTACTTC.

This rearrangement joins TRBV18 to TRBJ1-1; 12 bases line up with TRBD1. Per germline, CDR1 KGHSH and CDR2 LQKENI. The CDR3 runs to 19 residues. The V segment lost 0 bases and the J segment 3 bases; nucleotides outside the gene matches: 11. In DNA, the CDR3 is TGTGCCAGCTCACCACCCTTTCTTGGGACAGGGGGCGATGACACTGAAGCTTTCTTT. Its translation is CASSPPFLGTGGDDTEAFF.

V is TRBV10-3 and J is TRBJ2-7, with TRBD1 matching 11 bases. CDR1 is ENHRY and CDR2 is SYGVKD in the germline V gene. After removal of 7 bases from V and 4 bases from J, the junction contained 6 bases not matched to a gene. The CDR3 runs 14 residues. This CDR3 is CAINPGQGVYEQYF. The CDR3 DNA is TGTGCCATCAACCCGGGACAGGGGGTGTACGAGCAGTACTTC.

The chain's CDR3 is CASSPHPTGGSGNTIYF. The DNA of the CDR3 is TGTGCCAGCAGCCCCCACCCGACAGGGGGTTCGGGAAACACCATATATTTT. The chain couples TRBV11-2 to TRBJ1-3, with TRBD1 matching 9 bases. This CDR3 is 17 amino acids long. V shed 5 bases, J shed 4 bases, and the junction held 12 bases outside the gene matches. Germline V CDR1 and CDR2: SGHAT, FQNNGV.

The chain carries TRBV19 and TRBJ2-1, with 10 bases identical to TRBD2. The V and J ends lost 6 bases and 9 bases, in that order; junction bases with no gene match: 11. CDR3 length: 15 amino acids. The germline V gene encodes CDR1 LNHDA and CDR2 SQIVND (reference sequence). CDR3 in amino acids: CASRRTSGFVGEQFF. CDR3 sequence (DNA): TGTGCCAGTAGAAGGACTAGCGGTTTTGTAGGTGAGCAGTTCTTC.

A remark on this clone: Other DNA sequences in this sample translate to the same CDR3. J is TRBJ1-2 and V is TRBV6-5; possible D gene TRBD1, 6 bases. CDR1 MNHEY and CDR2 SVGAGI come from the germline V gene. V was cut by 2 bases and J by 4 bases, with 8 bases left in between. There are 13 residues in the CDR3. The CDR3 is CASSYGRGYGYTF. The CDR3 nucleotides are TGTGCCAGCAGTTACGGCAGGGGCTATGGCTACACCTTC.